Listed below are T cell receptor beta chains from one sample, sequenced in a study of Ad26.COV2.S vaccination and SARS-CoV-2 variants. Data came from immunoSEQ multiplex PCR; TCRdb stores just in-frame clones and leaves some out. Of 350,000 to 400,000 clones in the sample, 89% are singletons; the top ten hold under 2%. The sequencing used peripheral blood, collected in a trial of Ad26.COV2.S vaccine versus placebo. The receptors were sampled from a person aged 18-65 years who received the Ad26.COV2.S COVID-19 vaccine or a placebo. Each CDR3 is given with its conserved first and last residue. A D gene is named only where the DNA matches it firmly. The size entry is marked missing in some rows and otherwise reads once, few, many or a size class.

v_gene	len	d_gene	abundance	j_gene	CDR3aa	CDR3nt
TRBV3-1/TRBV3-2	14	-	-	TRBJ2-3	CASSPGFSTDTQYF	TGTGCCAGCAGCCCAGGGTTCTCCACAGATACGCAGTATTTT
TRBV6-5	16	-	-	TRBJ1-3	CASSYSRGPSGNTIYF	TGTGCCAGCAGTTACTCGAGAGGGCCTTCTGGAAACACCATATATTTT
TRBV11-2	15	TRBD1	-	TRBJ2-5	CASSLDLRGRETQYF	TGTGCCAGCAGCTTAGACCTTAGGGGGCGAGAGACCCAGTACTTC
TRBV30	13	TRBD1	-	TRBJ2-7	CAWRGQGSYEQYF	TGTGCCTGGAGGGGACAGGGTAGCTACGAGCAGTACTTC
TRBV6-5	14	TRBD1	-	TRBJ2-2	CASKGTGGTGELFF	TGTGCCAGCAAGGGGACAGGGGGCACCGGGGAGCTGTTTTTT
TRBV10-1	16	TRBD2	-	TRBJ2-1	CASSESVAGDYNEQFF	TGCGCCAGCAGTGAGTCGGTAGCGGGAGACTACAATGAGCAGTTCTTC
TRBV18	17	TRBD1	-	TRBJ1-2	CASSLSPRGQGDYGYTF	TGTGCCAGCTCACTCTCCCCACGTGGACAGGGGGACTATGGCTACACCTTC
TRBV19	16	TRBD1	-	TRBJ2-7	CASSIGSGTGSYEQYF	TGTGCCAGTAGTATTGGGAGCGGGACAGGGTCCTACGAGCAGTACTTC
TRBV19	14	-	-	TRBJ2-5	CASSVQGREETQYF	TGTGCCAGTAGTGTCCAGGGTCGGGAAGAGACCCAGTACTTC
TRBV19	12	-	-	TRBJ2-2	CATGVYTGELFF	TGTGCCACCGGGGTTTACACCGGGGAGCTGTTTTTT
TRBV2	16	-	few	TRBJ2-3	CASSATGRTSTDTQYF	TGTGCCAGCAGCGCGACTGGACGAACTAGCACAGATACGCAGTATTTT
TRBV5-4	13	-	-	TRBJ1-2	CASSLQGERGYTF	TGTGCCAGCAGCTTGCAGGGAGAGAGGGGCTACACCTTC
TRBV28	12	-	once	TRBJ2-2	CASSTLVGELFF	TGTGCCAGCAGTACACTAGTCGGGGAGCTGTTTTTT
TRBV4-1	12	-	-	TRBJ1-5	CASSQENQPQHF	TGCGCCAGCAGCCAAGAAAATCAGCCCCAGCATTTT
TRBV5-4	14	-	-	TRBJ1-2	CASSLRGGRRGYTF	TGTGCCAGCAGCCTACGTGGGGGGCGCCGAGGCTACACCTTC
TRBV6-1	15	-	-	TRBJ2-6	CASSYRDSGANVLTF	TGTGCCAGCAGCTACCGGGACTCTGGGGCCAACGTCCTGACTTTC
TRBV7-2	14	TRBD1	-	TRBJ1-2	CASSLATGTYGYTF	TGTGCCAGCAGCTTAGCGACAGGGACCTATGGCTACACCTTC
TRBV29-1	11	-	-	TRBJ2-7	CSVEGSYEQYF	TGCAGCGTTGAAGGATCCTACGAGCAGTACTTC
TRBV6-5	14	TRBD1	-	TRBJ1-2	CAGGGGQAGYGYTF	TGTGCCGGAGGGGGGGGACAGGCCGGCTATGGCTACACCTTC
TRBV29-1	13	TRBD2	-	TRBJ2-7	CSVDGRGSYEQYF	TGCAGCGTTGACGGGAGGGGTTCCTACGAGCAGTACTTC
TRBV29-1	11	-	once	TRBJ1-2	CSVGQTGGYTF	TGCAGCGTTGGCCAGACAGGTGGCTACACCTTC
TRBV7-2	16	-	-	TRBJ2-1	CASSLVRLVVSNEQFF	TGTGCCAGCAGCTTAGTCAGGCTAGTCGTAAGCAATGAGCAGTTCTTC
TRBV4-1	17	-	-	TRBJ1-6	CASSQEIKVIPGSPLHF	TGCGCCAGCAGCCAAGAAATCAAGGTGATCCCCGGATCACCCCTCCACTTT
TRBV4-1	14	TRBD1	few	TRBJ1-5	CASSQTGGGSPQHF	TGCGCCAGCAGCCAGACAGGGGGCGGGTCGCCCCAGCATTTT
TRBV5-1	14	TRBD2	-	TRBJ2-5	CASDRGGSQETQYF	TGCGCCAGCGACCGCGGGGGGTCGCAAGAGACCCAGTACTTC
TRBV10-1	15	TRBD2	-	TRBJ2-1	CASSDGGGPSGEQFF	TGCGCCAGCAGTGACGGGGGAGGGCCCTCGGGTGAGCAGTTCTTC
TRBV6-5	15	-	-	TRBJ2-1	CASSPHLTGYNEQFF	TGTGCCAGCAGTCCCCATCTGACGGGCTACAATGAGCAGTTCTTC
TRBV19	13	-	-	TRBJ2-5	CASSSQDLETQYF	TGTGCCAGTAGTTCCCAGGATTTGGAGACCCAGTACTTC